This T cell receptor (beta chain) was sequenced during a study of blood T cell repertoires in COVID-19. Across the whole study: Acute and convalescent COVID-19 samples came from the United States, Italy and Spain. Sample material is recorded as cDNA or gDNA derived from T cells, B-cell-depleted T cells, or PBMCs.

V gave up 1 base and J gave up 4 bases, with 13 bases separating them. The CDR3 spans 15 residues. Looked up from germline, CDR1 is SEHNR and CDR2 is FQNEAQ (reference sequence). In the authors' methods: The authors estimated nucleated cell counts from reference gene primer amplification. The assay was immunoSEQ multiplex PCR, and TCRdb's table has in-frame clones only and misses some. The DNA was the basis for D and trimming; V, J and clone size are from that table. The table records some 89,000 clones, approximately 90% of them present only once. The sample consisted of peripheral blood. This clonotype was obtained from a man in his 60s with acute or convalescent COVID-19. The chain uses TRBV7-9 and TRBJ1-1; a possible D gene is TRBD1 (5 bases). CDR3 DNA sequence: TGTGCCAGCAGCTTAGTTGGAGGGGCGGGCACTGAAGCTTTCTTT. It codes for CASSLVGGAGTEAFF.